This T cell receptor beta chain was identified in a study of T cell changes during pregnancy in multiple sclerosis. Profiled with immunoSEQ multiplex PCR; TCRdb holds only in-frame clones, not every one. The sample lists more than 65,000 clones; about 95% were seen once. This clone was picked up one time. Germline V gene data show CDR1 as SGHTA and CDR2 as FQGNSA. The CDR3 totals 15 residues. Trimming pared 5 bases from V and 5 bases from J, leaving 19 bases between. The specimen was peripheral blood, collected in the second trimester of pregnancy. This clonotype was sampled from a female donor with multiple sclerosis, enrolled in a pregnancy study. The chain recombines TRBV7-2 with TRBJ2-7; unclear D gene. CDR3 sequence (DNA): TGTGCCAGCAGCGCAACTCCCGGCGGTTTTCACGAGCAGTACTTC. Its protein is CASSATPGGFHEQYF.